The 20 T cell receptor beta chains below all came from one sample that was sequenced in a study of T-cell reconstitution after alpha-beta-depleted transplantation in children. A library of TCRbeta sequences, prepared with unique molecular identifiers, was generated. A single record per CDR3 protein comes from TCRdb applying MiXCR to the PCR reads. The data show 540,000 or so distinct CDR3 sequences, roughly 23% seen once. The source was PBMCs, mostly from graft donor cells, collected 360 days after TCRalphabeta/CD19-depleted stem cell transplant. The receptor source for this set is a boy younger than two who had a stem cell transplant for acute myeloid leukemia, so the T cells may come from the graft donor.

This clonotype was counted a few times. This chain links TRBV5-1 with TRBJ2-7, with 8 bases lining up with TRBD1. With V trimmed by 7 bases and J by 2 bases, 8 bases remained unmatched. The CDR3 loop spans 14 amino acids. The germline V gene encodes CDR1 SGHRS and CDR2 YFSETQ. CDR3 nucleotide sequence: TGCGCCAGCCAAGACTCGGGACAGGCCTACGAGCAGTACTTC. Its protein product is CASQDSGQAYEQYF.

V and J are TRBV2 and TRBJ2-1; D possibly corresponds to TRBD1 (6 bases). Germline CDR1 and CDR2: SNHLY and FYNNEI. V lost 10 bases and J 14 bases, leaving 21 bases between the germline ends. The CDR3 sequence is 12 residues long. CDR3 protein: CATKRVKKGEFF. CDR3 coding DNA: TGTGCCACCAAACGGGTCAAGAAGGGGGAGTTCTTC.

The chain is built from TRBV7-9 and TRBJ1-5; 8 bases fit TRBD1. Germline V CDR1 and CDR2: SEHNR, FQNEAQ (reference sequence). Losses at the gene ends were 1 base for V and 4 bases for J; bases not matched to a gene: 6. The CDR3 covers 16 residues. As DNA, the CDR3 is TGTGCCAGCAGCTTAGGGTGGACAGGGCAAAATCAGCCCCAGCATTTT. Encoded protein: CASSLGWTGQNQPQHF.

The chain carries TRBV20-1 and TRBJ1-5; the match to TRBD1 covers 8 bases. This CDR3 contains 15 residues. Germline loops: CDR1 DFQATT, CDR2 SNEGSKA (reference sequence). Losses at the gene ends were 6 bases for V and 0 bases for J; bases not matched to a gene: 7. The CDR3 reads CSAMQGAYSNQPQHF. The CDR3 DNA reads as TGCAGTGCCATGCAGGGGGCATATAGCAATCAGCCCCAGCATTTT.

The sample holds many counts of this clonotype. In DNA form, the CDR3 reads TGCGCCAGCAGCCAAATTTCTACCTACGAGCAGTACTTC. Translating it yields CASSQISTYEQYF. The chain combines TRBV4-1 with TRBJ2-7; D is ambiguous. Per germline, CDR1 MGHRA and CDR2 YSYEKL. The CDR3 consists of 13 residues. Trimming removed 2 bases at V and 2 bases at J, with 7 bases between.

This clonotype was seen repeatedly, ten times or more. This chain joins TRBV27 and TRBJ1-5; 8 positions match TRBD1. CDR3 size: 18 residues. Germline values: CDR1 MNHEY, CDR2 SMNVEV (reference sequence). With 5 bases clipped from V and 0 bases from J, the junction kept 12 bases outside the gene matches. The CDR3 protein is CASSPRTGTKPSNQPQHF. The CDR3 DNA follows: TGTGCCAGCAGTCCCCGGACAGGGACCAAACCTAGCAATCAGCCCCAGCATTTT.

V is TRBV18 and J is TRBJ2-3, with D perhaps matching TRBD1 or TRBD2 (5 bases each). Trimming left V 3 bases short and J 2 bases short, with 15 bases between. CDR1 and CDR2 (germline): KGHSH, LQKENI. The CDR3 has 16 residues. The DNA of the CDR3 is TGTGCCAGCTCACCGGGACCCTCAAGACTCACAGATACGCAGTATTTT. As protein: CASSPGPSRLTDTQYF.

This clonotype was seen a handful of times. The gene calls are TRBV25-1 and TRBJ2-5, with 7 bases fitting TRBD1. The CDR3 is 16 amino acids. CDR1 and CDR2 from the germline V gene are MGHDK and SYGVNS. V dropped 2 bases and J dropped 4; count of bases not matched to a gene: 10. The CDR3 DNA is TGTGCCAGCAGTGAAGAATATCGACAGGGTGGAGAGACCCAGTACTTC. Encoded protein: CASSEEYRQGGETQYF. Together with reference TRBV25-1 and TRBJ2-5, the CDR3 gives the full variable domain: EADIYQTPRYLVIGTGKKITLECSQTMGHDKMYWYQQDPGMELHLIHYSYGVNSTEKGDLSSESTVSRIRTEHFPLTLESARPSHTSQYLCASSEEYRQGGETQYFGPGTRLLVL.

This clonotype was counted a few times. J is TRBJ1-5 and V is TRBV18; possibly TRBD1 for D (5 bases). Trimming removed 3 bases at V and 0 bases at J, with 9 bases between. Per germline, CDR1 KGHSH and CDR2 LQKENI. This CDR3 spans 15 amino acids. CDR3 region: CASSPGRSSNQPQHF. In DNA, the CDR3 is TGTGCCAGCTCACCGGGACGGAGTAGCAATCAGCCCCAGCATTTT. Complete variable domain (other parts from reference TRBV18 and TRBJ1-5): NAGVMQNPRHLVRRRGQEARLRCSPMKGHSHVYWYRQLPEEGLKFMVYLQKENIIDESGMPKERFSAEFPKEGPSILRIQQVVRGDSAAYFCASSPGRSSNQPQHFGDGTRLSIL.

This clonotype was seen repeatedly, ten times or more. The V and J genes are TRBV20-1 and TRBJ2-5; D is unclear. The CDR3 has 16 amino acids. Trimming stripped 3 bases from V and 2 bases from J, with 19 bases between. CDR1 DFQATT and CDR2 SNEGSKA come from the germline V gene (reference sequence). The CDR3 region has the DNA TGCAGTGCTAGGAACCTTCATAAGGTGGGGCAAGAGACCCAGTACTTC. Translated, it gives CSARNLHKVGQETQYF.

This clonotype was observed a handful of times. CDR3 amino acids: CSASQWQENSPLHF. The DNA of the CDR3 is TGCAGTGCTAGTCAGTGGCAGGAGAATTCACCCCTCCACTTT. The V and J genes are TRBV20-1 and TRBJ1-6; no clear D gene. The CDR3 covers 14 residues. Trimming took off 3 bases at V and 7 bases at J, with 13 bases between the two ends. The V gene's germline CDR1 is DFQATT and CDR2 SNEGSKA (reference sequence).

This clonotype turned up a few times. The V call is TRBV29-1, the J call TRBJ1-2; 9 nucleotides line up with TRBD1. In germline, CDR1 is SQVTM, CDR2 ANQGSEA. This CDR3 contains 12 residues. J was trimmed by 6 bases and V by 8 bases; bases with no gene match: 7. The CDR3 region is CSTGQGEDGYTF. Here the CDR3 DNA reads TGCAGCACGGGACAGGGAGAGGATGGCTACACCTTC.

In its sample, this clonotype was seen many times. The CDR3 DNA reads as TGTGCCAGTTCCGGGCCCCTGGTTGGTTGGGGCACTGAAGCTTTCTTT. Translation gives CASSGPLVGWGTEAFF. J is TRBJ1-1 and V is TRBV12-3 or TRBV12-4; no definite D call. V lost 9 bases and J lost 4, with 24 bases in between. The CDR3 extends over 16 amino acids.

In its sample, this clonotype was seen a few times. The gene calls are TRBV15 and TRBJ2-3; D remains ambiguous. The germline gives CDR1 LNHNV, CDR2 YYDKDF (reference sequence). The CDR3 runs to 14 residues. V was shortened by 0 bases and J by 3 bases, with 7 bases between the two germline ends. The CDR3 is CATSRDRRTDTQYF. The DNA of the CDR3 is TGTGCCACCAGCAGAGACAGGCGAACAGATACGCAGTATTTT.

The chain carries TRBV6-2 or TRBV6-3 and TRBJ1-4; TRBD1 matches 7 bases. Trimming at V came to 6 bases and at J to 9 bases, leaving 7 bases not matched to a gene. The CDR3 runs to 13 residues. CDR1 is MNHEY, CDR2 SVGEGT, per germline. The CDR3 DNA is TGTGCCAGCAGCAGAGGACAGGTGAAAAAACTGTTTTTT. Amino acid sequence: CASSRGQVKKLFF.

A single count supports this clonotype. The V gene is TRBV11-2, the J gene TRBJ2-4; no definite D call. The CDR3 has 17 amino acids. Germline lookup yields CDR1 SGHAT and CDR2 FQNNGV. Deletions cut 0 bases from V and 1 base from J, with 13 bases between. CDR3 in DNA: TGTGCCAGCAGCTTAGATCTTTCTTATACCGCCAAAAACATTCAGTACTTC. Translation: CASSLDLSYTAKNIQYF.

The chain has TRBV6-1 and TRBJ1-4; a possible D gene is TRBD1 (5 bases). V lost 3 bases and J 4 bases, leaving 18 bases between the germline ends. The CDR3 has 17 residues. Germline assignment: CDR1 MNHNS and CDR2 SASEGT. The CDR3 here is CASSDVFWTSSNEKLFF. In nucleotides, the CDR3 is TGTGCCAGCAGTGACGTTTTTTGGACATCAAGTAATGAAAAACTGTTTTTT.

This clonotype has ten or more counts. The V gene is TRBV20-1, the J gene TRBJ1-2, with 7 bases fitting TRBD1. Unmatched junction bases numbered 9, after V lost 1 base and J lost 7 bases. CDR3 size: 14 residues. Germline assignment: CDR1 DFQATT and CDR2 SNEGSKA (reference sequence). The CDR3 loop reads CSARVRQGGGGYTF. The CDR3, as DNA: TGCAGTGCTAGAGTTCGACAGGGCGGAGGTGGCTACACCTTC.

J is TRBJ1-2 and V is TRBV28; 7 nucleotides line up with TRBD1. The germline V gene encodes CDR1 MDHEN and CDR2 SYDVKM. Trimming removed 5 bases from V and 2 bases from J; junction bases left unmatched: 8. This CDR3 has 15 residues. The CDR3 bases are TGTGCCAGCAGTCCGATCATACAGGGGAACTATGGCTACACCTTC. Translating it yields CASSPIIQGNYGYTF.

There are many counts of this clonotype. The chain recombines TRBV29-1 with TRBJ2-7; D tentatively fits TRBD1 or TRBD2 (5 bases each). CDR3 size: 14 residues. Germline assignment: CDR1 SQVTM and CDR2 ANQGSEA. Trimming shortened V by 7 bases and J by 2 bases, and 18 bases separated the two germline ends. DNA for the CDR3: TGCAGCGCACTTGGGGGACCTCCCACCTACGAGCAGTACTTC. Translated: CSALGGPPTYEQYF.